A selection of T cell receptor beta chains follows, all from one sample in a study of cytomegalovirus exposure and HLA in healthy donors. Profiling relied on immunoSEQ multiplex PCR, and the TCRdb table lists in-frame clones only, not all of them. The sample records 150,000 to 200,000 clones, around 81% being singletons. Sequenced sample: PBMCs. These TCRs come from a woman aged 25 to 39 in good health and CMV-seronegative. Both conserved end residues are part of each CDR3. The D gene is left open where the match is weak. The size entry is marked missing in some rows and otherwise reads once, few, many or a size class.

j_gene	d_gene	v_gene	len	abundance	CDR3nt	CDR3aa
TRBJ2-1	.	TRBV9	15	.	TGTGCCAGCAGCGTAGGGTGGGAGACGACCAATGAGCAGTTCTTC	CASSVGWETTNEQFF
TRBJ1-1	.	TRBV6-6	14	once	TGTGCCAGCAGTTACTTCAGGGAGGGCACTGAAGCTTTCTTT	CASSYFREGTEAFF
TRBJ2-7	TRBD1	TRBV29-1	13	.	TGCAGCGTAGACAGGGGCGACTCCTACGAGCAGTACTTC	CSVDRGDSYEQYF
TRBJ1-4	.	TRBV6-5	14	.	TGTGCCAGCAGTCCGATCCAGGGAAGAGAAAAACTGTTTTTT	CASSPIQGREKLFF
TRBJ2-2	TRBD1	TRBV27	20	.	TGTGCCAGCAGTTTATTTCCCCCCCGGGGACAGGGGAAGAACACCGGGGAGCTGTTTTTT	CASSLFPPRGQGKNTGELFF
TRBJ2-1	.	TRBV4-1	16	.	TGCGCCAGCAGCCAGGAGGGCGGCGGTAACTACAATGAGCAGTTCTTC	CASSQEGGGNYNEQFF
TRBJ2-7	.	TRBV29-1	14	once	TGCAGCGTTGAATTTACAGGGCGCTCCTACGAGCAGTACTTC	CSVEFTGRSYEQYF
TRBJ2-7	.	TRBV28	16	once	TGTGCCAGCAGTTCTCCCGGACTGGGGAGAACCTACGAGCAGTACTTC	CASSSPGLGRTYEQYF
TRBJ2-5	TRBD2	TRBV5-4	16	.	TGTGCCAGCAGCTTCCTAGCGGGAGGGCCATTAGAGACCCAGTACTTC	CASSFLAGGPLETQYF
TRBJ1-2	.	TRBV5-1	19	.	TGCGCCAGCAGCTCGGGATATTCCCAGATCCAAATCCTTAACTATGGCTACACCTTC	CASSSGYSQIQILNYGYTF
TRBJ2-7	TRBD1	TRBV25-1	15	.	TGTGCCAGCAGTGTCCGACAGGGGCGCTCCTACGAGCAGTACTTC	CASSVRQGRSYEQYF
TRBJ2-1	.	TRBV28	13	.	TGTGCCAGCACTCCACGGGGTTACAATGAGCAGTTCTTC	CASTPRGYNEQFF
TRBJ2-1	TRBD2	TRBV11-2	16	.	TGTGCCAGCAGCTTGACGGGACTAGCGGGAGTTGGTGAGCAGTTCTTC	CASSLTGLAGVGEQFF
TRBJ2-5	.	TRBV6-5	16	.	TGTGCCAGCAGTTATCTCGACAGGAGAAGGGGGGAGACCCAGTACTTC	CASSYLDRRRGETQYF
TRBJ2-1	TRBD2	TRBV28	16	once	TGTGCCAGCAGTAAAGCCGGGACTAGCGCCTACAATGAGCAGTTCTTC	CASSKAGTSAYNEQFF
TRBJ2-2	.	TRBV4-2	13	.	TGTGCCAGCAGCCAAGATCGGGACGGGGAGCTGTTTTTT	CASSQDRDGELFF
TRBJ2-5	.	TRBV6-6	16	.	TGTGCCAGCAGTTACTTCGAGAAGGTGTCCCGGGGGACCCAGTACTTC	CASSYFEKVSRGTQYF
TRBJ2-7	.	TRBV28	15	.	TGTGCCAGCAGTTTAGTGGGGGCTGGCTCCTACGAGCAGTACTTC	CASSLVGAGSYEQYF
TRBJ1-5	.	TRBV11-2	11	.	TGTGCCAGCAGCCCGGGAACGGGCCAGCATTTT	CASSPGTGQHF
TRBJ1-5	.	TRBV7-2	15	.	TGTGCCAGCAGCTTATCAGGGGTCACCAATCAGCCCCAGCATTTT	CASSLSGVTNQPQHF
TRBJ2-1	.	TRBV5-4	16	.	TGTGCCAGCAGCTTGGACAGGGAAACACGCTACAATGAGCAGTTCTTC	CASSLDRETRYNEQFF
TRBJ1-1	TRBD1	TRBV7-9	15	.	TGTTCCAGCAGCTCACCCGGGACAGGTAACACTGAAGCTTTCTTT	CSSSSPGTGNTEAFF
TRBJ2-5	.	TRBV29-1	13	.	TGCAGCGTTGAGGGGCACCACCAAGAGACCCAGTACTTC	CSVEGHHQETQYF
TRBJ1-5	TRBD1	TRBV28	14	.	TGTGCCAGCAGTGTGACAGGGTTCTACCAGCCCCAGCATTTT	CASSVTGFYQPQHF
TRBJ2-7	.	TRBV27	16	.	TGTGCCAGCTCTGGGAGCCCGGGAGCTCCGGTTCACGAGCAGTACTTC	CASSGSPGAPVHEQYF
TRBJ1-5	.	TRBV27	15	few	TGTGCCAGCAGTTTCTCGGGGGGCGCAGGTCAGCCCCAGCATTTT	CASSFSGGAGQPQHF
TRBJ2-5	.	TRBV7-9	16	once	TGTGCCAGCAGCTTACTGGCAGGGCCTGCCCAAGAGACCCAGTACTTC	CASSLLAGPAQETQYF
TRBJ1-4	.	TRBV11-2	14	.	TGTGCCAGCAGCTTAGGAGGACAGTATGAAAAACTGTTTTTT	CASSLGGQYEKLFF
TRBJ2-1	.	TRBV9	14	.	TGTGCCAGCAGCGTAGACCCGGGGAACAATGAGCAGTTCTTC	CASSVDPGNNEQFF
TRBJ2-7	.	TRBV21-1	14	.	TGTGCCAGCAGCAATAGCAGGGGCGGGTACGAGCAGTACTTC	CASSNSRGGYEQYF
TRBJ1-1	.	TRBV5-4	14	.	TGTGCCAGCAGCTTAGACAGCCCTGGCACTGAAGCTTTCTTT	CASSLDSPGTEAFF
TRBJ2-6	.	TRBV7-2	15	.	TGTGCCAGCAGCTTGGGCAGGGCTGGGGCCAACGTCCTGACTTTC	CASSLGRAGANVLTF
TRBJ1-2	TRBD1	TRBV7-2	13	.	TGTGCCAGCAGCCTCGGACAGGGCTATGGCTACACCTTC	CASSLGQGYGYTF
TRBJ1-2	.	TRBV27	17	.	TGTGCCAGCAGTACAGGCCCGACAGGAAACAGTGCCTATGGCTACACCTTC	CASSTGPTGNSAYGYTF
TRBJ1-5	TRBD1	TRBV28	14	.	TGTGCCAGCAGTACCGGGACAGGGTATCAGCCCCAGCATTTT	CASSTGTGYQPQHF
TRBJ2-2	.	TRBV2	15	.	TGTGCCAGCAGCGCACAGGGATCGAACACCGGGGAGCTGTTTTTT	CASSAQGSNTGELFF
TRBJ2-1	.	TRBV5-6	15	once	TGTGCCAGCAGCAAAAAGGACAGACCCTACAATGAGCAGTTCTTC	CASSKKDRPYNEQFF
TRBJ2-2	TRBD1	TRBV7-2	16	.	TGTGCCAGCAGCTTTCGGGACAGGGCGAACACCGGGGAGCTGTTTTTT	CASSFRDRANTGELFF
TRBJ2-3	.	TRBV11-2	13	.	TGTGCCAGCAGCACCGGTCCGACAGATACGCAGTATTTT	CASSTGPTDTQYF
TRBJ1-5	.	TRBV4-1	15	.	TGCGCCAGCAGCCAATACACACAGGGACACCAGCCCCAGCATTTT	CASSQYTQGHQPQHF
TRBJ1-4	.	TRBV5-4	12	.	TGTGCCAGCAGCCCAGATAATGAAAAACTGTTTTTT	CASSPDNEKLFF
TRBJ1-1	.	TRBV4-3	16	.	TGCGCCAGCAGCCAGCAACAAGGACAAGTGAACACTGAAGCTTTCTTT	CASSQQQGQVNTEAFF
TRBJ2-5	.	TRBV7-2	14	.	TGTGCCAGCAGCTTAAACGGAGCCGAAGAGACCCAGTACTTC	CASSLNGAEETQYF
TRBJ1-4	TRBD1	TRBV9	16	.	TGTGCCAGCAGCGTAGGGACAGGGCATAATAATGAAAAACTGTTTTTT	CASSVGTGHNNEKLFF
TRBJ1-1	.	TRBV7-3	13	.	TGTGCCAGCAGCCCCGGAGCCAACACTGAAGCTTTCTTT	CASSPGANTEAFF